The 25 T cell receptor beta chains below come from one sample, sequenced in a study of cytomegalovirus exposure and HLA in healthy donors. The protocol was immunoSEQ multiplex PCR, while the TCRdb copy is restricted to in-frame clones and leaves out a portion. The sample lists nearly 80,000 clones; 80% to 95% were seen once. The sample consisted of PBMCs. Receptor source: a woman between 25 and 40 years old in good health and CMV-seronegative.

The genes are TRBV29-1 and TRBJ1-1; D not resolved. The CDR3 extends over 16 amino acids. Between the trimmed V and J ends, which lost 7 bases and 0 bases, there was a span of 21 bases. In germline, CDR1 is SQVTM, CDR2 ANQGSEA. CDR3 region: CSAVAVPTIMNTEAFF. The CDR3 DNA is TGCAGCGCAGTAGCAGTACCGACTATCATGAACACTGAAGCTTTCTTT.

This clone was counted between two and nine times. This CDR3 reads CASSVSTTNQPQHF. CDR3 coding DNA: TGCGCCAGCAGTGTGTCTACTACAAATCAGCCCCAGCATTTT. The gene calls are TRBV10-1 and TRBJ1-5; no definite D call. V gave up 4 bases and J gave up 4 bases, with 11 bases separating them. CDR1 and CDR2 (germline): WNHNN, SYGVQD (reference sequence). The CDR3 extends over 14 amino acids.

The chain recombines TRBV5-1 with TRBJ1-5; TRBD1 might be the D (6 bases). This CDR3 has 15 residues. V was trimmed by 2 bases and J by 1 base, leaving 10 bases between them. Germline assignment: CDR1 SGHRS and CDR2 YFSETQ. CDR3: CASSFTTGSNQPQHF. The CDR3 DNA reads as TGCGCCAGCAGCTTCACTACAGGGAGCAATCAGCCCCAGCATTTT. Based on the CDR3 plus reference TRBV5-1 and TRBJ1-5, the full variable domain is KAGVTQTPRYLIKTRGQQVTLSCSPISGHRSVSWYQQTPGQGLQFLFEYFSETQRNKGNFPGRFSGRQFSNSRSEMNVSTLELGDSALYLCASSFTTGSNQPQHFGDGTRLSIL.

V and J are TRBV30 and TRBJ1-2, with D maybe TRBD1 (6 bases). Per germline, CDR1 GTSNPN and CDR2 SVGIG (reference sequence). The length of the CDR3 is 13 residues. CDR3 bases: TGTGCTAGCCGCCCAGGGGTCAGCTATGGCTACACCTTC. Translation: CASRPGVSYGYTF.

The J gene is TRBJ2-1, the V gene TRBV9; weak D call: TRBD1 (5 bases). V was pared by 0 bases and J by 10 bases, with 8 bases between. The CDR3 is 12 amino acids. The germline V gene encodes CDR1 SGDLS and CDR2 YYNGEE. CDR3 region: CASSVAGQEQFF. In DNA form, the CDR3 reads TGTGCCAGCAGCGTAGCAGGGCAGGAGCAGTTCTTC.

CDR3 sequence (DNA): TGTGCCAGCAAATCCGGGACAGGGAACACTGAAGCTTTCTTT. Translation gives CASKSGTGNTEAFF. J is TRBJ1-1 and V is TRBV6-1; TRBD1 agrees at 8 bases. In germline, CDR1 is MNHNS, CDR2 SASEGT. Trimming at V came to 7 bases and at J to 1 base, leaving 5 bases not matched to a gene. CDR3 length equals 14 residues.

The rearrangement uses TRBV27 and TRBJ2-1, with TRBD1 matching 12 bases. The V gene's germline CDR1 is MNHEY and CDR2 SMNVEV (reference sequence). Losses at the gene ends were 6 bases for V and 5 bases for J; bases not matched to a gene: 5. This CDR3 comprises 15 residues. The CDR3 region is CASRRDRGPNNEQFF. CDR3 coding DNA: TGTGCCAGCAGACGGGACAGGGGGCCCAACAATGAGCAGTTCTTC.

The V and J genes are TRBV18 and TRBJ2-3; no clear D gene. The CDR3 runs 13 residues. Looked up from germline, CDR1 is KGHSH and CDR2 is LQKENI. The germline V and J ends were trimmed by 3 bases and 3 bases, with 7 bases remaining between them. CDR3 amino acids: CASSPPVTDTQYF. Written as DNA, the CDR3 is TGTGCCAGCTCACCCCCAGTGACAGATACGCAGTATTTT.

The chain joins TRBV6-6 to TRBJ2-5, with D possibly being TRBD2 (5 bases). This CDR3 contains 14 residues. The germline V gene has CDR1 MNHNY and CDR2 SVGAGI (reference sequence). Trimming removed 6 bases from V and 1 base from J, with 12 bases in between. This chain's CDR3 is CASRGTDFQETQYF. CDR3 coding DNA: TGTGCCAGCAGGGGCACGGACTTCCAAGAGACCCAGTACTTC.

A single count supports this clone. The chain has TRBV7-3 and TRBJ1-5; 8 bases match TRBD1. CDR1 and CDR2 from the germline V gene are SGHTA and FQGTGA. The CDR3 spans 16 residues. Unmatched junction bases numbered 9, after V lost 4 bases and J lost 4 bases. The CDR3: CASSSYYRGGNQPQHF. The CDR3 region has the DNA TGTGCCAGCAGCTCCTACTACAGGGGGGGGAATCAGCCCCAGCATTTT.

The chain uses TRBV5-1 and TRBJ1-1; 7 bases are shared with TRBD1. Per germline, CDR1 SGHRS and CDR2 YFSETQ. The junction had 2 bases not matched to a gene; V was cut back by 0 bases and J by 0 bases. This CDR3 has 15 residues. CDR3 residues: CASSLGTGLNTEAFF. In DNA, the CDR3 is TGCGCCAGCAGCTTGGGGACAGGCCTGAACACTGAAGCTTTCTTT.

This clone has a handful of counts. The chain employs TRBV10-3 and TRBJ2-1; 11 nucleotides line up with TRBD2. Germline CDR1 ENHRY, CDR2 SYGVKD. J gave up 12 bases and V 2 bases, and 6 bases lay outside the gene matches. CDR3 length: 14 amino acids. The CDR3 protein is CAISELSGRAPQFF. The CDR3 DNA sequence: TGTGCCATCAGTGAGCTTAGCGGGAGGGCCCCGCAGTTCTTC.

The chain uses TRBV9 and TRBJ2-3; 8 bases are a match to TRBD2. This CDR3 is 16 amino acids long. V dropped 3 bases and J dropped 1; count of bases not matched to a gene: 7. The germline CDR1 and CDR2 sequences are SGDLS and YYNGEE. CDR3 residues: CASSAWGLDRTDTQYF. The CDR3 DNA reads TGTGCCAGCAGCGCGTGGGGACTAGACCGCACAGATACGCAGTATTTT.

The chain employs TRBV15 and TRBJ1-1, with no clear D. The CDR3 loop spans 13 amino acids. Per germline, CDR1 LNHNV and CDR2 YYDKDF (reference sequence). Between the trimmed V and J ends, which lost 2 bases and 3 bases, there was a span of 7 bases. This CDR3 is CATSRQLDTEAFF. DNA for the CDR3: TGTGCCACCAGCAGACAACTAGACACTGAAGCTTTCTTT.

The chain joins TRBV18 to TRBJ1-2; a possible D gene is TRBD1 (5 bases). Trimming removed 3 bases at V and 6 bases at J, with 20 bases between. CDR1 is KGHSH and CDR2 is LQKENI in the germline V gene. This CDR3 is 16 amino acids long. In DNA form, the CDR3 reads TGTGCCAGCTCACCTCGGGGGGGAGTGGAATCGGATGGCTACACCTTC. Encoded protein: CASSPRGGVESDGYTF.

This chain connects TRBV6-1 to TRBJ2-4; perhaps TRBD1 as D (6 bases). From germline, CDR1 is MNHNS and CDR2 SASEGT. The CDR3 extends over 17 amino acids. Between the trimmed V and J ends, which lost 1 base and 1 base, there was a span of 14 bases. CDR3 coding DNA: TGTGCCAGCAGTGAAGGCGTTCAGGGGATGGCCAAAAACATTCAGTACTTC. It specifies CASSEGVQGMAKNIQYF.

CDR3 nucleotides: TGTGCCAGCAGCTTAATGGAGTCCTACGAGCAGTACTTC. It encodes CASSLMESYEQYF. The chain links TRBV7-2 to TRBJ2-7; D remains ambiguous. The CDR3 totals 13 residues. Trimming removed 2 bases at V and 1 base at J, with 6 bases between. In germline, CDR1 is SGHTA, CDR2 FQGNSA.

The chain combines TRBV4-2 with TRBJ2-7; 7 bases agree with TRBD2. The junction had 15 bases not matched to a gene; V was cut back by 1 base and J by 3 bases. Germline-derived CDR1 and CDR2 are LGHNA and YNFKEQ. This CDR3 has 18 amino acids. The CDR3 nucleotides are TGTGCCAGCAGCCAAGGGCCCAGGACTAGTTGGGGAGGCTACGAGCAGTACTTC. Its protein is CASSQGPRTSWGGYEQYF.

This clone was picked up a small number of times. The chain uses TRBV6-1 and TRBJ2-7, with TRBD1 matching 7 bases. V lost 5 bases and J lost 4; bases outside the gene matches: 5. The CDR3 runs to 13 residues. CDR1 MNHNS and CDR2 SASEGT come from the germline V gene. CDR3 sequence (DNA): TGTGCCAGCAGTACCGAGACAGGGTACGAGCAGTACTTC. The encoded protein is CASSTETGYEQYF.

CDR3: CASSFRGSYEQYF. In DNA form, the CDR3 reads TGTGCCAGCAGTTTTCGGGGGAGCTACGAGCAGTACTTC. The V and J genes are TRBV27 and TRBJ2-7; a possible D gene is TRBD2 (6 bases). Germline CDR1 MNHEY, CDR2 SMNVEV (reference sequence). The CDR3 loop spans 13 amino acids. V lost 3 bases to trimming and J lost 3 bases, with 9 bases between them.

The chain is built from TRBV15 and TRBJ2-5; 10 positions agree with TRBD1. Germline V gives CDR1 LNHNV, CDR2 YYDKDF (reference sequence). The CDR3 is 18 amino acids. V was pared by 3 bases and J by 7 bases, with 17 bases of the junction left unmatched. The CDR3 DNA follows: TGTGCCACCAGCAGGGGGGGGACAGGGGAAAACCGACGGACGACCCAGTACTTC. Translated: CATSRGGTGENRRTTQYF.

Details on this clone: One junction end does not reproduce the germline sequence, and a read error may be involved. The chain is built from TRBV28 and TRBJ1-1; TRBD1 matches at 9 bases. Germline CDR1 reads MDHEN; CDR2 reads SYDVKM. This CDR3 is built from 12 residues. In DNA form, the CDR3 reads TGTGCCAGCAGTTCGAGACAGGGGGGTAAGGGATTT. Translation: CASSSRQGGKGF.

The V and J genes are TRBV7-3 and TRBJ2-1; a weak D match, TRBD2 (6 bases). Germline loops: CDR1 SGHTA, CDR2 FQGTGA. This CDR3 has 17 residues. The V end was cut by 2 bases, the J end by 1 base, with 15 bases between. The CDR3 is CASSLFYGGGSYNEQFF. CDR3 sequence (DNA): TGTGCCAGCAGCTTATTTTACGGGGGTGGTTCCTACAATGAGCAGTTCTTC.

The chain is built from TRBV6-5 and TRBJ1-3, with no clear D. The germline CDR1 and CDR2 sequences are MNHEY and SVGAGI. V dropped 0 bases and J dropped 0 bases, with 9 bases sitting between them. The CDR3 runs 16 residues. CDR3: CASSYSQQHSGNTIYF. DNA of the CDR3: TGTGCCAGCAGTTACTCACAGCAACACTCTGGAAACACCATATATTTT.

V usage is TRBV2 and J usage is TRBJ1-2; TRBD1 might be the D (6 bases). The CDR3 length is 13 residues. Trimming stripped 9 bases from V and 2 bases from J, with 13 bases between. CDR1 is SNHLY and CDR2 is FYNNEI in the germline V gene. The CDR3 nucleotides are TGTGCCAGTCCACAGGGAATAAACTATGGCTACACCTTC. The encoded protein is CASPQGINYGYTF. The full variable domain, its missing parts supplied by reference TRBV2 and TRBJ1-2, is EPEVTQTPSHQVTQMGQEVILRCVPISNHLYFYWYRQILGQKVEFLVSFYNNEISEKSEIFDDQFSVERPDGSNFTLKIRSTKLEDSAMYFCASPQGINYGYTFGSGTRLTVV.